The text below deals with one T cell receptor beta chain. This entry is derived from a study of blood T cell repertoires in COVID-19. Only in-frame clones appear in the TCRdb table, and some are missing; sequencing was by immunoSEQ multiplex PCR. This sample has fewer than 300,000 clones; approximately 89% occur once, and the top ten carry around 2.2%. The V and J ends lost 4 bases and 8 bases respectively, with 8 bases between them. CDR3 length equals 11 residues. This TCR derives from a woman under 40 with COVID-19, enrolled during active disease. The chain uses TRBV12-3 or TRBV12-4 and TRBJ1-1, with unresolved D. Material for sequencing was peripheral blood. The CDR3 bases are TGTGCCAGCAGTTCAAGCCTCGAAGCTTTCTTT. As protein: CASSSSLEAFF.